This note documents a single T cell receptor beta chain sequence. These data are taken from a study of cytomegalovirus exposure and HLA in healthy donors. Trimming left V 3 bases short and J 10 bases short, with 9 bases between. There are 10 residues in the CDR3. Germline loops: CDR1 DFQATT, CDR2 SNEGSKA (reference sequence). The PCR was carried out with 60 Vbeta primers and 13 Jbeta primers. Sequenced by immunoSEQ multiplex PCR; TCRdb stores in-frame clones only, minus some. The sample gives about 180,000 clones, 82% of which show up once; 1.5% is in the top ten. This sequence was found in a man aged 35 to 55 in good health and CMV-seronegative. This sequence joins TRBV20-1 and TRBJ1-2; D is unclear. The sample consisted of PBMCs. CDR3 sequence (DNA): TGCAGTGCTAGTGAGGATTCCTACACCTTC. This sequence encodes CSASEDSYTF.